The entry below describes one T cell receptor beta chain. What it binds is unknown. Other nucleotide sequences from this sample produce the same CDR3. Data came from immunoSEQ multiplex PCR; TCRdb stores just in-frame clones and leaves some out. This sample carries 2.5 million or so clones, 90% to 95% of them seen once, and the ten largest clones take over 0.12%. This sample stems from a study of shared clonotypes between healthy human individuals. Points from the study as a whole: The sole specimen, blood, was sampled, and tissue repertoires likely differ. All-four-donor shared clonotypes had higher generation probabilities than non-shared clonotypes did. The study generally estimated greater richness for naive than memory subsets.

V shed 1 base and J 5 bases; nucleotides not matched to a gene: 6. From germline, CDR1 is SGHNT and CDR2 YENEEA. This CDR3 contains 15 residues. This rearrangement joins TRBV11-3 to TRBJ2-5; 8 bases agree with TRBD2. This receptor was taken from a man between 18 and 29 years old in good health. The material sequenced was naive CD4+ T cells sorted from blood. Subset described: CD45RA+ positively selected. In nucleotides, the CDR3 is TGTGCCAGCAGCTTAGTCACGGGAGGGCCGGAGACCCAGTACTTC. This gives the protein CASSLVTGGPETQYF.